The rows below give T cell receptor beta chains drawn from one sample of a study of cytomegalovirus exposure and HLA in healthy donors. Produced via immunoSEQ multiplex PCR; TCRdb's table is partial and in-frame only. The table has fewer than 80,000 clones, 70% to 80% seen once. What was sequenced was PBMCs. The receptors originated from a man between 18 and 35 years old in good health and CMV-seronegative. The CDR3 runs from the conserved cysteine through the conserved F or W. A D gene is named only where the DNA matches it firmly. Clone size is stated in some rows and not others, as once, few, many or a class when expanded.

clone_size,j_call,v_call,d_call,cdr3_aa,cdr3_nt
NA,TRBJ2-3,TRBV7-7,TRBD2,CASSKGAGVTDTQYF,TGTGCCAGCAGCAAGGGAGCGGGGGTCACAGATACGCAGTATTTT
NA,TRBJ1-6,TRBV27,NA,CASSLSATGVGSPLHF,TGTGCCAGCAGTTTATCGGCGACAGGAGTCGGTTCACCCCTCCACTTT
NA,TRBJ1-2,TRBV6-1,TRBD1,CATGQGAHGYTF,TGTGCCACGGGACAGGGGGCCCATGGCTACACCTTC
few,TRBJ2-1,TRBV28,NA,CASRGGNEQFF,TGTGCCAGCAGGGGGGGAAATGAGCAGTTCTTC
NA,TRBJ2-3,TRBV5-6,NA,CASSLPGSDTQYF,TGTGCCAGCAGCTTGCCGGGTTCAGATACGCAGTATTTT
NA,TRBJ1-5,TRBV5-5,NA,CASSFSGENNQPQHF,TGTGCCAGCAGCTTTTCTGGGGAGAACAATCAGCCCCAGCATTTT
once,TRBJ2-4,TRBV7-2,TRBD2,CASSRNSGGETQHF,TGTGCCAGCAGTCGAAATAGCGGGGGCGAGACTCAGCACTTC
NA,TRBJ2-1,TRBV5-6,TRBD2,CASSLGGTSGGTLEQFF,TGTGCCAGCAGCCTTGGGGGAACTAGCGGGGGGACCCTTGAGCAGTTCTTC
NA,TRBJ2-2,TRBV7-2,NA,CASSARDPNTGELFF,TGTGCCAGCAGCGCGCGGGACCCGAACACCGGGGAGCTGTTTTTT
once,TRBJ2-7,TRBV5-1,NA,CASSTRLGEAYEQYF,TGCGCCAGCAGCACCCGGTTAGGGGAGGCCTACGAGCAGTACTTC
NA,TRBJ1-2,TRBV5-8,NA,CASSLGQVNYGYTF,TGTGCCAGCAGCTTGGGGCAGGTCAACTATGGCTACACCTTC
NA,TRBJ1-5,TRBV19,NA,CASSIGRELLQPQHF,TGTGCCAGTAGTATAGGCAGGGAATTACTTCAGCCCCAGCATTTT
NA,TRBJ2-5,TRBV5-1,TRBD2,CASSFSGGGETQYF,TGCGCCAGCAGCTTCAGCGGGGGGGGAGAGACCCAGTACTTC
few,TRBJ2-5,TRBV25-1,TRBD2,CASSPTSGASAQYF,TGTGCCAGCAGTCCGACTAGCGGGGCGTCGGCCCAGTACTTC
NA,TRBJ1-2,TRBV2,NA,CASSGQGGLFYGYTF,TGTGCCAGCAGTGGTCAGGGAGGGTTGTTCTATGGCTACACCTTC
NA,TRBJ2-2,TRBV2,TRBD1,CASSEAPRTGTNTGELFF,TGTGCCAGCAGTGAAGCGCCCCGGACAGGGACGAACACCGGGGAGCTGTTTTTT
NA,TRBJ2-1,TRBV7-3,TRBD2,CASSLTSGGNEQFF,TGTGCCAGCAGCTTAACGTCGGGAGGCAATGAGCAGTTCTTC
once,TRBJ2-1,TRBV5-1,NA,CASSFPGDEQFF,TGCGCCAGCAGCTTCCCAGGGGATGAGCAGTTCTTC
NA,TRBJ1-1,TRBV5-1,TRBD1,CASSLKTGETEAFF,TGCGCCAGCAGCCTTAAAACAGGGGAGACTGAAGCTTTCTTT
NA,TRBJ2-3,TRBV6-5,TRBD2,CASRGLAGLTDTQYF,TGTGCCAGCAGGGGACTAGCGGGCCTCACAGATACGCAGTATTTT
NA,TRBJ1-4,TRBV6-1,TRBD1,CASSEARGLYEKLFF,TGTGCCAGCAGTGAAGCCAGGGGGCTCTATGAAAAACTGTTTTTT
NA,TRBJ1-5,TRBV5-5,NA,CASSFDGGAYSNQPQHF,TGTGCCAGCAGCTTTGACGGCGGGGCTTATAGCAATCAGCCCCAGCATTTT
NA,TRBJ2-5,TRBV5-1,NA,CASSLVPVETQYF,TGCGCCAGCAGCTTGGTTCCAGTGGAGACCCAGTACTTC
NA,TRBJ1-5,TRBV27,NA,CASSLLRGSNQPQHF,TGTGCCAGCAGTTTACTCAGGGGAAGCAATCAGCCCCAGCATTTT
NA,TRBJ2-1,TRBV4-3,NA,CASSQERLSYNEQFF,TGCGCCAGCAGCCAAGAACGTCTATCCTACAATGAGCAGTTCTTC